Detailed here is one T cell receptor beta chain. It lacks a known antigen. Nothing much larger sits one base from this clone, and base qualities are not available. The method was the immunoSEQ multiplex PCR assay. The authors' pipeline ran thus. A statistical classification framework was built to diagnose cytomegalovirus status from the catalog of TCR beta chain sequences. TCRdb mirrors the immuneACCESS table, restricted to in-frame sequences. Some clones are absent from its copies; in checked studies, under half trace to an unresolved V gene, and the reason for the others is unknown. V and J calls and clone size come straight from that table; D and trimming were deduced from the DNA. The sample profile shows 75,000 to 90,000 clones; 95% to 97% of them were found once. 1.6% of the sample rests with the top ten. The germline V gene encodes CDR1 MGHRA and CDR2 YSYEKL. The CDR3 spans 13 residues, from the cysteine through the phenylalanine. Only the CDR3 DNA is retained, 39 bases long and in frame from the first base. V ends up 3 bases short and J 6 bases short, with an unmatched junction base count of 4.

This entry is derived from a study of cytomegalovirus exposure and HLA in healthy donors (dated by TCRdb to the late 2010s). For the wider study: The 670 or so repertoires of the first cohort and the roughly 120 validation repertoires were produced on the same platform, according to a later analysis. Besides the first cohort of hundreds of subjects, a separate validation cohort made up of 95 to 150 different subjects was used. The aim of the study was to test whether cataloging public T cell receptors could identify signatures of past pathogen exposure. The study combined high-throughput TCR immunosequencing, statistical association of individual TCRs with disease status, and machine learning to predict cytomegalovirus infection status.

Beyond this particular receptor, the publication reports: The study gave a list of 150 to 200 TCR beta chains associated with cytomegalovirus. A later analysis had no HLA typing for the validation cohort, so co-occurrence there was scored across all 120 or so repertoires. In a later analysis, TCRs clustered in the first cohort were found to also tend to co-occur in the 110 or so validation repertoires, with 94% of cluster scores above 0. It was suggested by the authors that the approach could potentially be generalized to other disease states and immunological phenotypes. Across donors, most TCR sequences were observed very rarely, whereas some public TCRs were present in many individuals. In both the original and validation cohorts, the classifier was reported to diagnose cytomegalovirus status with high specificity and sensitivity. In vitro tests confirmed that a few of the cytomegalovirus-associated TCR beta chains recognize cytomegalovirus antigens.

The donors belonged to the validation cohort of about 120 subjects, which was separate from the roughly 700-subject first cohort. The chain joins TRBV4-1 to TRBJ1-2; TRBD1 agrees with 7 junctional bases. The source is a young man in good health and CMV-seropositive. Sequencing was performed on PBMCs. The bases read TGCGCCAGCAGCCACGTAGGGACAGATGGCTACACCTTC. Its protein reads: CASSHVGTDGYTF.